This T cell receptor beta chain was identified in a study of blood T cell repertoires in COVID-19. Study-wide background: Acute and convalescent COVID-19 samples came from the United States, Italy and Spain. Nucleic acid was either cDNA or gDNA, and it came from T cells, B-cell-depleted T cells, or PBMCs.

Data came from immunoSEQ multiplex PCR; TCRdb stores just in-frame clones and leaves some out. Of 200,000 to 250,000 clones in the sample, about 82% were seen once. The V end was cut by 0 bases, the J end by 9 bases, with 15 bases between. CDR3 length equals 13 residues. Germline loops: CDR1 GTSNPN, CDR2 SVGIG (reference sequence). The V gene is TRBV30, the J gene TRBJ2-7; D is possibly TRBD1 (6 bases). Sequenced input: peripheral blood. The receptor was derived from a woman of 80 years or more with acute or convalescent COVID-19. The CDR3 bases are TGTGCCTGGAGTGTCCGGACAGAACGTGCGCAGTACTTC. This gives the protein CAWSVRTERAQYF.